Below, one T cell receptor delta chain is given with its context. This clone has just a few counts. It has no known antigen specificity. TCRdb attributes to this sequence the protein of a much larger clone, which differs from the DNA translation at residue 11; a read error is likely, and the protein displayed is translated from the DNA. These data belong to a study of gamma-delta chains in newborns, infants, children (dated by TCRdb to the late 2010s). As for the study more broadly: According to the study title, microbial exposure causes polyclonal expansion of innate gammadelta T cells right after birth. The study investigated how microbial exposure shaped innate gammadelta T cell populations in human newborns immediately after birth.

As encoded in the germline V gene, CDR1 is GEAIGNYY while CDR2 is EKD. From the cysteine up to the phenylalanine, the CDR3 has a length of 15 residues. The CDR3 DNA has 45 bases and is translated from base 1. Unmatched junction bases come to 7, with V trimmed by 1 base and J by 6 bases. Sequencing used an Illumina MiSeq. Via CATT, TCRdb reprocessed the public reads, and rows with identical DNA were then joined. The table for this sample lists more than 6,500 delta-chain clones; 2% to 2.5% of them were counted only once. The ten largest account for approximately 11% of the sample. The sequencing sample was made of blood. The receptor was derived from a child who was a newborn, infant or young child, either healthy, febrile or measles-vaccinated (not recorded which). Rearrangement joined TRDV2 to TRDJ1, with 10 bases in between that match TRDD3. The nucleotide sequence is given as TGTGCCTGTGACACGGGGGGATACGGGAACTATAAACTCATCTTT. It specifies CACDTGGYGNYKLIF.